This note documents a single T cell receptor beta chain sequence. The data were obtained in a study of human T cells and chemical hapten exposure. One entry per CDR3 protein, called by TCRdb with MiXCR from the RACE reads. The table has some 82,000 distinct CDR3 sequences, roughly 10% seen once. The CDR3 consists of 15 residues. Per germline, CDR1 MNHEY and CDR2 SMNVEV (reference sequence). Trimming shortened V by 4 bases and J by 2 bases, and 12 bases separated the two germline ends. Time point given: patch test 1, 2 weeks after DPC sensitization. Treatment indicated: therapeutic diphenylcyclopropenone sensitization with weekly scalp DPC.

The source material was whole blood, sampled in connection with sensitization to the hapten diphenylcyclopropenone (DPC). This chain connects TRBV27 to TRBJ2-1; D ambiguous. This clonotype originated in a woman between 50 and 59 years old with alopecia areata. Some clones in this sample may be carry-over from other donors' samples. Written as DNA, the CDR3 is TGTGCCAGCAGTTCCCCCCGTGGAGCCTACAATGAGCAGTTCTTC. It yields the protein CASSSPRGAYNEQFF.